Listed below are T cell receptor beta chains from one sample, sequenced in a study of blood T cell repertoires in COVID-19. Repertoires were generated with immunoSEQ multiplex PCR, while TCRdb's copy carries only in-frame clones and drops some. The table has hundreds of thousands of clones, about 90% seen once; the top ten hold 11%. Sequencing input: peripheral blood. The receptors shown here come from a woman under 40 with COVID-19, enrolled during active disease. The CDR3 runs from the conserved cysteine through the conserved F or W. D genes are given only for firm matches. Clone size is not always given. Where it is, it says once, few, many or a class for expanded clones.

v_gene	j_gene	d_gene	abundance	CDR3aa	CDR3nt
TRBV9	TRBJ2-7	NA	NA	CASSHGADEQYF	TGTGCCAGCAGCCACGGTGCCGACGAGCAGTACTTC
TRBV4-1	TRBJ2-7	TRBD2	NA	CASSQEGLAGFGEQYF	TGCGCCAGCAGCCAAGAAGGACTAGCGGGATTTGGCGAGCAGTACTTC
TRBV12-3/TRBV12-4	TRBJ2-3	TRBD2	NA	CASSSNAGAQYF	TGTGCCAGCAGTTCCAATGCGGGGGCGCAGTATTTT
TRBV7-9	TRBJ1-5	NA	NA	CASSLEQGHQPQHF	TGTGCCAGCAGCTTAGAACAGGGACATCAGCCCCAGCATTTT
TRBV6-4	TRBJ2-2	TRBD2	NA	CASSEQREGRELFF	TGTGCCAGCAGTGAACAGCGGGAGGGTCGGGAGCTGTTTTTT
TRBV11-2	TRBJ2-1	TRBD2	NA	CASSFTVGGGRNEQFF	TGTGCCAGCAGCTTTACGGTGGGGGGAGGGAGAAATGAGCAGTTCTTC
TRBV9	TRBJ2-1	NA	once	CASSPSVRRYNEQFF	TGTGCCAGCAGCCCATCTGTTAGGAGGTACAATGAGCAGTTCTTC
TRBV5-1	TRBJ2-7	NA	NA	CASSLTDYEQYF	TGCGCCAGCAGCTTGACAGATTACGAGCAGTACTTC
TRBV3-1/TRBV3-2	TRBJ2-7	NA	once	CASSQAEAYEQYF	TGTGCCAGCAGCCAGGCGGAGGCCTACGAGCAGTACTTC
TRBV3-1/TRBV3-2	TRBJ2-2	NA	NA	CASSLSGAGELFF	TGTGCCAGCAGCCTTTCGGGAGCCGGGGAGCTGTTTTTT
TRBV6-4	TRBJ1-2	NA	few	CASSDSGVDGYTF	TGTGCCAGCAGTGACTCGGGAGTAGATGGCTACACCTTC
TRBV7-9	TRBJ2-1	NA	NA	CASLKVGVFGDVEQFF	TGTGCCAGCTTAAAGGTTGGGGTTTTCGGGGATGTTGAGCAGTTCTTC
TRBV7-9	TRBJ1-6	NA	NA	CASSRTENNSPLHF	TGTGCCAGCAGCCGGACAGAAAATAATTCACCCCTCCACTTT
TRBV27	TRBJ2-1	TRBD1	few	CASRPLGGPYNEQFF	TGTGCCAGCAGGCCACTAGGGGGCCCGTACAATGAGCAGTTCTTC
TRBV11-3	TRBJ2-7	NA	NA	CASSLGGSSYEQYF	TGTGCCAGCAGCCTGGGGGGTTCCTCCTACGAGCAGTACTTC
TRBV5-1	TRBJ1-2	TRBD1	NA	CASSGDREGYTF	TGCGCCAGCAGCGGTGACAGGGAAGGCTACACCTTC
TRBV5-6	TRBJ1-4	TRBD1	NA	CASSLGGQGRGEKLFF	TGTGCCAGCAGCTTGGGAGGACAGGGGAGAGGGGAAAAACTGTTTTTT
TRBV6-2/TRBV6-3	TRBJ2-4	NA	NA	CASSSGLLAKNIQYF	TGTGCCAGCAGTTCGGGATTACTAGCCAAAAACATTCAGTACTTC